The TCR beta chain under discussion was sequenced for a study of blood T cell repertoires in COVID-19. Study context: The samples span acute and convalescent COVID-19 from the United States, Italy and Spain.

The participants were between about 18 and 89 years old and came from about two dozen US areas. Trimming removed 1 base from V and 2 bases from J; junction bases left unmatched: 6. Per germline, CDR1 MDHEN and CDR2 SYDVKM. This CDR3 is built from 16 residues. The authors' processing: Researchers report that nucleated cell counts were estimated from reference gene primer amplification. Profiling relied on immunoSEQ multiplex PCR, and the TCRdb table lists in-frame clones only, not all of them. V and J calls and clone size are copied from that table; D and trimming were computed from the DNA. The table lists 320,000 or so clones, under 90% of them singletons. This clone appeared a single time.

The sequence derives from a man between 60 and 70 years old who had recovered from COVID-19. Source material: PBMCs or T cells enriched from blood (not recorded which). The V gene is TRBV28, the J gene TRBJ2-7, with 9 bases matching TRBD2. Here the CDR3 reads CASSLSSSGGTYEQYF. CDR3 nucleotide sequence: TGTGCCAGCAGTTTATCGAGTAGCGGGGGAACCTACGAGCAGTACTTC.